What follows are 8 T cell receptor beta chains derived from one specimen sequenced in a study of beta chain features in type 1 diabetes. Reverse transcription of all isolated RNA meant that expressed TCRB transcripts were sequenced. The assay was immunoSEQ multiplex PCR, and TCRdb's table has in-frame clones only and misses some. In the table there are hundreds of thousands of clones, roughly 16% of which are singletons. Sequencing was performed on naive CD4+ T cells from blood. Receptor source: a man aged 18 to 35 in good health.

The J gene is TRBJ2-7, the V gene TRBV25-1; 15 bases match TRBD2. The CDR3 contains 17 residues. The J segment lost 2 bases and the V segment lost 4 bases, leaving 6 bases of the junction unmatched. Germline CDR1 and CDR2: MGHDK and SYGVNS. The CDR3 reads CASSGTGTSGRTYEQYF. The DNA for the CDR3 is TGTGCCAGCAGTGGGACAGGGACTAGCGGGAGGACCTACGAGCAGTACTTC.

This chain uses TRBV7-9 with TRBJ2-1; TRBD2 agrees at 14 bases. V lost 3 bases to trimming and J lost 8 bases; unmatched junction nucleotides: 3. The germline CDR1 and CDR2 sequences are SEHNR and FQNEAQ (reference sequence). The CDR3 is made up of 15 amino acids. This CDR3 is CASSLRLAGGYEQFF. DNA for the CDR3: TGTGCCAGCAGCTTGAGACTAGCGGGAGGGTATGAGCAGTTCTTC.

CDR3 DNA sequence: TGTGCCACCAGCAGAGATGGTCGCTACGAGCAGTACTTC. Translated, it gives CATSRDGRYEQYF. The V gene is TRBV15, the J gene TRBJ2-7; D gene ambiguous. Looked up from germline, CDR1 is LNHNV and CDR2 is YYDKDF (reference sequence). Trimming took off 0 bases at V and 3 bases at J, with 6 bases between the two ends. This CDR3 region has 13 residues.

This chain links TRBV6-6 with TRBJ1-5, with a tentative D call TRBD1 (6 bases). The CDR3 is made up of 13 amino acids. Trimming shortened V by 5 bases and J by 4 bases, and 9 bases separated the two germline ends. Germline values: CDR1 MNHNY, CDR2 SVGAGI (reference sequence). CDR3 sequence: CASSGTGNQPQHF. The CDR3 DNA sequence: TGTGCCAGCAGTGGAACAGGGAATCAGCCCCAGCATTTT.

V is TRBV30 and J is TRBJ2-5; TRBD1 or TRBD2 may be the D gene (5 bases each). The V and J ends lost 0 bases and 9 bases respectively, with 11 bases between them. CDR1 is GTSNPN and CDR2 is SVGIG in the germline V gene (reference sequence). The CDR3 has 12 amino acids. CDR3: CAWSVNRGAQYF. DNA of the CDR3: TGTGCCTGGAGTGTAAACCGAGGGGCCCAGTACTTC.

The CDR3 loop reads CASSLKLSLPGTDTQYF. The CDR3 DNA is TGTGCCAGCAGCCTGAAGTTGTCCCTCCCGGGGACAGATACGCAGTATTTT. The chain links TRBV7-3 to TRBJ2-3; tentatively, D is TRBD2 (5 bases). Germline CDR1 reads SGHTA; CDR2 reads FQGTGA. V was shortened by 5 bases and J by 3 bases, with 21 bases between the two germline ends. The CDR3 has 17 amino acids.

Regarding this clone: Other DNA sequences of this sample code for an identical CDR3. V usage is TRBV27 and J usage is TRBJ1-2; TRBD1 might be the D (6 bases). Germline CDR1 is MNHEY and CDR2 is SMNVEV (reference sequence). The CDR3 is 13 amino acids. Trimming cost V 6 bases and J 7 bases, with 15 bases left between them. The CDR3 loop is CASSNRDLSGYTF. In DNA, the CDR3 is TGTGCCAGCAGCAACAGGGATTTAAGTGGCTACACCTTC.

This clone was seen a few times. This CDR3 is CAISDSGGANTEAFF. CDR3 DNA sequence: TGTGCCATCAGTGATTCAGGGGGCGCGAACACTGAAGCTTTCTTT. The V call is TRBV10-3, the J call TRBJ1-1; 8 bases match TRBD1. The CDR3 sequence is 15 residues long. Germline CDR1 reads ENHRY; CDR2 reads SYGVKD. Trimming at V came to 3 bases and at J to 1 base, leaving 4 bases not matched to a gene.